This T cell receptor beta chain is drawn from a study of human versus mouse CDR3 diversity and MHC coevolution. Study-level results: Human T cells were selected on about 6 MHC II alleles.

Germline V gives CDR1 SGHTS, CDR2 YDEGEE. The germline V and J ends were trimmed by 5 bases and 10 bases, with 13 bases remaining between them. The CDR3 covers 12 residues. This clone was seen only once. The antigen is undetermined. The protocol was immunoSEQ multiplex PCR, while the TCRdb copy is restricted to in-frame clones and leaves out a portion. The sample carries roughly 86,000 clones, about 93% recorded once. Material for sequencing was naive CD4+ T cells from blood. Specified subset: CD45RO-negative CD62L-positive naive CD4 T cells. The rearrangement uses TRBV5-8 and TRBJ1-5, with D maybe TRBD1 (6 bases). The source of this sequence is a person aged 25 to 69 in good health. The CDR3 bases are TGTGCCAGCAGTCCTCGACAGGATCCCCAGCATTTT. This encodes CASSPRQDPQHF.